This is a list of T cell receptor beta chains from one sample in a study of blood T cell repertoires in COVID-19. Method: immunoSEQ multiplex PCR; TCRdb's copy keeps in-frame clones and lacks some. Here the sample spans under 200,000 clones, around 82% being singletons. Specimen: PBMCs or T cells enriched from blood (not recorded which). Every receptor here comes from a man between 60 and 70 years old who had recovered from COVID-19. Each CDR3 is given with its conserved first and last residue. The D gene is left open where the match is weak. Part of the rows lack a size; the others show once, few, many or a class for expanded clones.

CDR3 DNA: TGTGCCAGCAGCTTACGCCCAGGGGGCATCTACGAGCAGTACTTC
CDR3 protein: CASSLRPGGIYEQYF
J gene: TRBJ2-7
clone size: NA
D gene: TRBD1
V gene: TRBV7-2
CDR3 length: 15

CDR3 DNA: TGTGCCAGCAGCCGTAGGTGGGACAGGGACTATAATTCACCCCTCCACTTT
CDR3 protein: CASSRRWDRDYNSPLHF
J gene: TRBJ1-6
clone size: NA
D gene: TRBD1
V gene: TRBV9
CDR3 length: 17

CDR3 DNA: TGTGCCAGCAGCCCATTAGCGGGAGGCCCTACTGAGCAGTTCTTC
CDR3 protein: CASSPLAGGPTEQFF
J gene: TRBJ2-1
clone size: NA
D gene: TRBD2
V gene: TRBV7-8
CDR3 length: 15

CDR3 DNA: TGTGCCATCAGGGGACAGGGTTCGGCGCAGTTCTTC
CDR3 protein: CAIRGQGSAQFF
J gene: TRBJ2-1
clone size: NA
D gene: TRBD1
V gene: TRBV10-3
CDR3 length: 12

CDR3 DNA: TGTGCCAGCAGTTACTCGGACAGGGGGCTCTATGGCTACACCTTC
CDR3 protein: CASSYSDRGLYGYTF
J gene: TRBJ1-2
clone size: NA
D gene: TRBD1
V gene: TRBV6-6
CDR3 length: 15

CDR3 DNA: TGTGCCAGCAGCTTAGATCTAGCGGGAGGGGTCGGGGAGCTGTTTTTT
CDR3 protein: CASSLDLAGGVGELFF
J gene: TRBJ2-2
clone size: NA
D gene: TRBD2
V gene: TRBV11-2
CDR3 length: 16

CDR3 DNA: TGTGCCAGTAGTATGGGCACAGCCCAAGAGACCCAGTACTTC
CDR3 protein: CASSMGTAQETQYF
J gene: TRBJ2-5
clone size: NA
D gene: NA
V gene: TRBV19
CDR3 length: 14

CDR3 DNA: TGCGCCAGCAGCTTGGGGGAATTCCACCTAGGGGTACTAGCTAGCACAGATACGCAGTATTTT
CDR3 protein: CASSLGEFHLGVLASTDTQYF
J gene: TRBJ2-3
clone size: NA
D gene: NA
V gene: TRBV5-1
CDR3 length: 21

CDR3 DNA: TGTGCCAGTAGTATTTTCCGGGACAGGGCAAACACTGAAGCTTTCTTT
CDR3 protein: CASSIFRDRANTEAFF
J gene: TRBJ1-1
clone size: NA
D gene: TRBD1
V gene: TRBV19
CDR3 length: 16

CDR3 DNA: TGCGCCAGCAGCTTGGGCCCTAGCGGGAGCACAGATACGCAGTATTTT
CDR3 protein: CASSLGPSGSTDTQYF
J gene: TRBJ2-3
clone size: NA
D gene: TRBD2
V gene: TRBV5-1
CDR3 length: 16

CDR3 DNA: TGTGCCACCAGGAAGTCCAGGGCCTTTAATGAAAAACTGTTTTTT
CDR3 protein: CATRKSRAFNEKLFF
J gene: TRBJ1-4
clone size: NA
D gene: NA
V gene: TRBV27
CDR3 length: 15

CDR3 DNA: TGTGCCACCAGTGGACAGGGGGCGATCAATCAGCCCCAGCATTTT
CDR3 protein: CATSGQGAINQPQHF
J gene: TRBJ1-5
clone size: NA
D gene: TRBD1
V gene: TRBV24-1
CDR3 length: 15

CDR3 DNA: TGTGCCAGCAGTTGGGGGCGGCCCCAGCATTTT
CDR3 protein: CASSWGRPQHF
J gene: TRBJ1-5
clone size: NA
D gene: NA
V gene: TRBV28
CDR3 length: 11

CDR3 DNA: TGTGCCAGCAGTGAAGACCCTCCCACGGGGGCTTTCTTT
CDR3 protein: CASSEDPPTGAFF
J gene: TRBJ1-1
clone size: NA
D gene: NA
V gene: TRBV25-1
CDR3 length: 13

CDR3 DNA: TGTGCCAGCAGCTTAGTTCGGGAAACCGAGCAGTACTTC
CDR3 protein: CASSLVRETEQYF
J gene: TRBJ2-7
clone size: once
D gene: NA
V gene: TRBV11-3
CDR3 length: 13

CDR3 DNA: TGTGCCATCAGTGAAGGGGCAGGGTATGGCAATGAGCAGTTCTTC
CDR3 protein: CAISEGAGYGNEQFF
J gene: TRBJ2-1
clone size: NA
D gene: NA
V gene: TRBV10-3
CDR3 length: 15

CDR3 DNA: TGTGCCACCACGACAGGGGAAGAAAGGCAGCCCCAGCATTTT
CDR3 protein: CATTTGEERQPQHF
J gene: TRBJ1-5
clone size: NA
D gene: TRBD1
V gene: TRBV28
CDR3 length: 14

CDR3 DNA: TGTGCCAGCAGCTGGAGGACAGGGGAAGGCAATGAGCAGTTCTTC
CDR3 protein: CASSWRTGEGNEQFF
J gene: TRBJ2-1
clone size: NA
D gene: TRBD1
V gene: TRBV11-2
CDR3 length: 15

CDR3 DNA: TGTGCCTGGAGTGCCCGGGGGAACACTGAAGCTTTCTTT
CDR3 protein: CAWSARGNTEAFF
J gene: TRBJ1-1
clone size: once
D gene: NA
V gene: TRBV30
CDR3 length: 13

CDR3 DNA: TGTGCCAGCAGCCTTCAAGAGACCCAGTACTTC
CDR3 protein: CASSLQETQYF
J gene: TRBJ2-5
clone size: few
D gene: NA
V gene: TRBV12-3/TRBV12-4
CDR3 length: 11

CDR3 DNA: TGTGCCAGCAGCTTAGCCACACCGGGACTCGGGAGCCACGAGCAGTTCTTC
CDR3 protein: CASSLATPGLGSHEQFF
J gene: TRBJ2-1
clone size: NA
D gene: NA
V gene: TRBV11-2
CDR3 length: 17

CDR3 DNA: TGTGCCAGCAGTCCAAAGACAGGGGTAGACTACGAGCAGTACTTC
CDR3 protein: CASSPKTGVDYEQYF
J gene: TRBJ2-7
clone size: NA
D gene: TRBD1
V gene: TRBV27
CDR3 length: 15

CDR3 DNA: TGTGCCTCGACAGGTGGTGGAAACACCATATATTTT
CDR3 protein: CASTGGGNTIYF
J gene: TRBJ1-3
clone size: few
D gene: NA
V gene: TRBV30
CDR3 length: 12

CDR3 DNA: TGCAGCGTTGTAAGAGGGGGCGGTAGTTTACAAGAGACCCAGTACTTC
CDR3 protein: CSVVRGGGSLQETQYF
J gene: TRBJ2-5
clone size: NA
D gene: TRBD1
V gene: TRBV29-1
CDR3 length: 16

CDR3 DNA: TGTGCCAGCAGCGTAGGGCCGGGACAGGCTAATGAAAAACTGTTTTTT
CDR3 protein: CASSVGPGQANEKLFF
J gene: TRBJ1-4
clone size: NA
D gene: TRBD1
V gene: TRBV9
CDR3 length: 16

CDR3 DNA: TGTGCCAGCAGCTTAACTGGCAGGACATATAATTCACCCCTCCACTTT
CDR3 protein: CASSLTGRTYNSPLHF
J gene: TRBJ1-6
clone size: NA
D gene: NA
V gene: TRBV7-3
CDR3 length: 16

CDR3 DNA: TGTGCCAGCAGTGAAACCTTCAGGAACTATGGCTACACCTTC
CDR3 protein: CASSETFRNYGYTF
J gene: TRBJ1-2
clone size: NA
D gene: NA
V gene: TRBV2
CDR3 length: 14

CDR3 DNA: TGTGCCAGCAGCCATACAGCCAACTATGGCTACACCTTC
CDR3 protein: CASSHTANYGYTF
J gene: TRBJ1-2
clone size: NA
D gene: NA
V gene: TRBV7-8
CDR3 length: 13

CDR3 DNA: TGTGCCAGCAGCTTAGTGGGGACTAGCGGGGAGCAGTACTTC
CDR3 protein: CASSLVGTSGEQYF
J gene: TRBJ2-7
clone size: NA
D gene: TRBD2
V gene: TRBV7-6
CDR3 length: 14

CDR3 DNA: TGCGCCAGCAGTCTCAGACTAGCGGGGGGTACAACCCGGGAGACCCAGTACTTC
CDR3 protein: CASSLRLAGGTTRETQYF
J gene: TRBJ2-5
clone size: NA
D gene: TRBD2
V gene: TRBV5-1
CDR3 length: 18

CDR3 DNA: TGTGCCAGCACCAGAAGACAGAACACCGGGGAGCTGTTTTTT
CDR3 protein: CASTRRQNTGELFF
J gene: TRBJ2-2
clone size: few
D gene: NA
V gene: TRBV6-5
CDR3 length: 14

CDR3 DNA: TGTGCCAGCAGCACCCGGACAGGGGTTAGGGGGGAGCTGTTTTTT
CDR3 protein: CASSTRTGVRGELFF
J gene: TRBJ2-2
clone size: NA
D gene: TRBD1
V gene: TRBV7-2
CDR3 length: 15

CDR3 DNA: TGTGCCAGCAGTGAACTAGCGGGAGGGCCAGAGACCCAGTACTTC
CDR3 protein: CASSELAGGPETQYF
J gene: TRBJ2-5
clone size: NA
D gene: TRBD2
V gene: TRBV6-1
CDR3 length: 15

CDR3 DNA: TGTGCCAGTAGTATGCCGACTAGCGGGGTTCGACGCACAGATACGCAGTATTTT
CDR3 protein: CASSMPTSGVRRTDTQYF
J gene: TRBJ2-3
clone size: once
D gene: TRBD2
V gene: TRBV19
CDR3 length: 18

CDR3 DNA: TGTGCCAGCAGTTTGGTGGGGGCTAGCGGTACCTACGAGCAGTACTTC
CDR3 protein: CASSLVGASGTYEQYF
J gene: TRBJ2-7
clone size: few
D gene: NA
V gene: TRBV28
CDR3 length: 16

CDR3 DNA: TGTGCCAGTACAGGCCCTAATGAAAAACTGTTTTTT
CDR3 protein: CASTGPNEKLFF
J gene: TRBJ1-4
clone size: NA
D gene: NA
V gene: TRBV7-9
CDR3 length: 12

CDR3 DNA: TGTGCCAGCAGCCCAACGGACAGTTCTAATGAAAAACTGTTTTTT
CDR3 protein: CASSPTDSSNEKLFF
J gene: TRBJ1-4
clone size: NA
D gene: NA
V gene: TRBV14
CDR3 length: 15

CDR3 DNA: TGTGCCAGCAGAGGAGGGTTGAACACTGAAGCTTTCTTT
CDR3 protein: CASRGGLNTEAFF
J gene: TRBJ1-1
clone size: NA
D gene: NA
V gene: TRBV6-5
CDR3 length: 13

CDR3 DNA: TGCGCCAGCAGCTGGTCCGTCTCCGGGAACTATGGCTACACCTTC
CDR3 protein: CASSWSVSGNYGYTF
J gene: TRBJ1-2
clone size: NA
D gene: NA
V gene: TRBV5-1
CDR3 length: 15

CDR3 DNA: TGTGCCAGCTCCGCGGGTAATCAGCCCCAGCATTTT
CDR3 protein: CASSAGNQPQHF
J gene: TRBJ1-5
clone size: NA
D gene: NA
V gene: TRBV6-5
CDR3 length: 12

CDR3 DNA: TGCAGCGTTGTTCCCAAAGCGGGGACTGAAGCTTTCTTT
CDR3 protein: CSVVPKAGTEAFF
J gene: TRBJ1-1
clone size: NA
D gene: NA
V gene: TRBV29-1
CDR3 length: 13

CDR3 DNA: TGTGCCAGTAGAGGGACAGGGGGTAATTCACCCCTCCACTTT
CDR3 protein: CASRGTGGNSPLHF
J gene: TRBJ1-6
clone size: NA
D gene: TRBD1
V gene: TRBV19
CDR3 length: 14

CDR3 DNA: TGTGCCAGCAGCGCTTCTAGCGGGGGGGAATACAATGAGCAGTTCTTC
CDR3 protein: CASSASSGGEYNEQFF
J gene: TRBJ2-1
clone size: NA
D gene: TRBD2
V gene: TRBV3-1/TRBV3-2
CDR3 length: 16

CDR3 DNA: TGTGCCAGCAGCTTAGTGGTAGCGGGGGGGCCGATTCGACAGTACTTC
CDR3 protein: CASSLVVAGGPIRQYF
J gene: TRBJ2-4
clone size: NA
D gene: TRBD2
V gene: TRBV11-2
CDR3 length: 16